The source of this T cell receptor beta chain is a study of blood T cell repertoires in COVID-19. Overall study: Acute-phase and convalescent COVID-19 samples originated in the United States, Italy and Spain. From T cells, B-cell-depleted T cells, or PBMCs came the material, which was cDNA or gDNA.

As originally analysed: Reference gene primer amplification gave nucleated cell count estimates. The protocol was immunoSEQ multiplex PCR, while the TCRdb copy is restricted to in-frame clones and leaves out a portion. The D gene and trimming were derived from the DNA, and the V and J assignments and clone size from that table. The sample includes 150,000 to 200,000 clones, 88% of them seen just once. The sample comprised peripheral blood. This TCR came from a human donor in a cohort sampled during active COVID-19.

CDR3 loop: CASSLGQGGNEKLFF. The CDR3 DNA sequence: TGTGCCAGCAGTTTGGGACAGGGCGGTAATGAAAAACTGTTTTTT. The chain combines TRBV9 with TRBJ1-4; 9 nucleotides align to TRBD1. V lost 5 bases and J lost 4; bases outside the gene matches: 6. This CDR3 region has 15 residues. Germline V gene sequence: CDR1 SGDLS, CDR2 YYNGEE.